This section outlines one TCR beta chain sequence together with its context. This specimen comes from a study of blood T cell repertoires in COVID-19. J was trimmed by 2 bases and V by 8 bases; bases with no gene match: 14. The CDR3 is 16 residues long. CDR1 is SGHAT and CDR2 is FQNNGV in the germline V gene. The repertoire was sequenced with immunoSEQ multiplex PCR; TCRdb's copy has only in-frame clones and lacks some. Of 250,000 to 300,000 clones listed, 90% were seen once; the top ten hold around 5.8%. The rearrangement joins TRBV11-2 to TRBJ2-5, with 7 bases fitting TRBD2. Material for sequencing was peripheral blood. This receptor was obtained from a woman between 45 and 60 years old with COVID-19, enrolled during active disease. CDR3 DNA: TGTGCCAGCCGGGGTGGCGGGAGAGGATATCAAGAGACCCAGTACTTC. The encoded protein is CASRGGGRGYQETQYF. The complete variable domain, with remaining parts taken from reference TRBV11-2 and TRBJ2-5, reads EAGVAQSPRYKIIEKRQSVAFWCNPISGHATLYWYQQILGQGPKLLIQFQNNGVVDDSQLPKDRFSAERLKGVDSTLKIQPAKLEDSAVYLCASRGGGRGYQETQYFGPGTRLLVL.